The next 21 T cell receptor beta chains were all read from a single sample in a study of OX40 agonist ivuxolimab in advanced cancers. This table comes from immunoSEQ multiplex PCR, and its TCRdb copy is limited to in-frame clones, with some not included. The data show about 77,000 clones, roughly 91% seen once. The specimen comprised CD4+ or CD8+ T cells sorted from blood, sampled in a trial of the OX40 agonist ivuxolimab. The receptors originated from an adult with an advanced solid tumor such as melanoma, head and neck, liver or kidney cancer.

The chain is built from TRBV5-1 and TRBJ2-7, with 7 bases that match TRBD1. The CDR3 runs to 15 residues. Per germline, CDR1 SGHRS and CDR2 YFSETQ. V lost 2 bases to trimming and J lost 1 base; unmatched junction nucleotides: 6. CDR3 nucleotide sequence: TGCGCCAGCAGCTTAACTCCGGGACAGTCCTACGAGCAGTACTTC. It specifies CASSLTPGQSYEQYF. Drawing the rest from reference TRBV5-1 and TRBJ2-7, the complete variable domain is KAGVTQTPRYLIKTRGQQVTLSCSPISGHRSVSWYQQTPGQGLQFLFEYFSETQRNKGNFPGRFSGRQFSNSRSEMNVSTLELGDSALYLCASSLTPGQSYEQYFGPGTRLTVT.

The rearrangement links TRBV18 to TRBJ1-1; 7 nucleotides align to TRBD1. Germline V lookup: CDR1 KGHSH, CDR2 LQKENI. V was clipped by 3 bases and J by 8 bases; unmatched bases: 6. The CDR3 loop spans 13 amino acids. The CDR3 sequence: CASSPFDRVEAFF. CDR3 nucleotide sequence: TGTGCCAGCTCACCCTTCGACAGGGTAGAAGCTTTCTTT. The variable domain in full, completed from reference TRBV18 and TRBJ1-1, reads NAGVMQNPRHLVRRRGQEARLRCSPMKGHSHVYWYRQLPEEGLKFMVYLQKENIIDESGMPKERFSAEFPKEGPSILRIQQVVRGDSAAYFCASSPFDRVEAFFGQGTRLTVV.

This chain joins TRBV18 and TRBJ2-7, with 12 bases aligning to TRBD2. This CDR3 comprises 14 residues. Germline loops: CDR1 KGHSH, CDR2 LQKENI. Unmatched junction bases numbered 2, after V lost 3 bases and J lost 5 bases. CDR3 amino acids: CASSPTSGGDEQYF. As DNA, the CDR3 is TGTGCCAGCTCACCGACTAGCGGGGGAGACGAGCAGTACTTC.

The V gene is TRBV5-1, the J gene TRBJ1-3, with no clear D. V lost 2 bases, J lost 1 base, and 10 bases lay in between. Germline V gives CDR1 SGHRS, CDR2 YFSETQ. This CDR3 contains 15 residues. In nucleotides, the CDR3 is TGCGCCAGCAGCTTAAACCGGGATTCTGGAAACACCATATATTTT. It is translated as CASSLNRDSGNTIYF.

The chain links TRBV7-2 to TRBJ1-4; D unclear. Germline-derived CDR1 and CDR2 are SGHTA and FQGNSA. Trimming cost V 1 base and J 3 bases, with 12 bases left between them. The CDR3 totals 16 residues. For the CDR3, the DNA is TGTGCCAGCAGCTTAGATTCGGCACTGGCTAATGAAAAACTGTTTTTT. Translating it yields CASSLDSALANEKLFF.

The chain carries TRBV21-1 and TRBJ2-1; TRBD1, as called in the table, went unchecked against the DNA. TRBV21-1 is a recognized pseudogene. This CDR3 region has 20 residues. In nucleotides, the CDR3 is TGTGCCAGCAGATACAATAGGACAGGGGGCCTAGATCTCTCCTACAATGAGCAGTTCTTC. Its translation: CASRYNRTGGLDLSYNEQFF.

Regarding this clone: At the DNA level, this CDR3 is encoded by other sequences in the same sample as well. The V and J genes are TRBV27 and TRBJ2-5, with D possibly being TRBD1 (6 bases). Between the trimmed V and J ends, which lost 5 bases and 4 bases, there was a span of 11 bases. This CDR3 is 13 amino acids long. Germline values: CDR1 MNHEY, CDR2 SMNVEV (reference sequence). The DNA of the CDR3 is TGTGCCAGCAGTACCCGCAGGGGAGAGACCCAGTACTTC. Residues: CASSTRRGETQYF.

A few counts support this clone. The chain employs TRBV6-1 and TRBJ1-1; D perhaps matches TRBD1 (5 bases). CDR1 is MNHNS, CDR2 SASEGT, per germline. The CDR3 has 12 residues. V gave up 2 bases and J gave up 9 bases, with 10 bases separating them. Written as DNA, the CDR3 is TGTGCCAGCAGTGAATGGGGGTGGAAAGCTTTCTTT. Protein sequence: CASSEWGWKAFF.

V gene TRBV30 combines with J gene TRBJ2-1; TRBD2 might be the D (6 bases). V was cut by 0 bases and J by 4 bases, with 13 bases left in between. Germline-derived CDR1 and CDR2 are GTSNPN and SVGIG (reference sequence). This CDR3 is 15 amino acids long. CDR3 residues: CAWSVRGGVYNEQFF. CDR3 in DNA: TGTGCCTGGAGTGTACGGGGCGGGGTTTACAATGAGCAGTTCTTC.

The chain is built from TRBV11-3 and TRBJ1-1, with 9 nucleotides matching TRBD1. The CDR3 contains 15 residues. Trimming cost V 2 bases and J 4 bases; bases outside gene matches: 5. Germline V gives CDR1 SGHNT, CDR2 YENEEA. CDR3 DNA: TGTGCCAGCAGCTTACCCTTGACAGGGGGCACTGAAGCTTTCTTT. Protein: CASSLPLTGGTEAFF.

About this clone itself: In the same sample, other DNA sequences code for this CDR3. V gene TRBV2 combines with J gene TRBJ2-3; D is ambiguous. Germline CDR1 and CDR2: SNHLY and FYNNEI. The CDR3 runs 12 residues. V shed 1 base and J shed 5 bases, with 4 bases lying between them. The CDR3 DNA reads TGTGCCAGCAGTGAAGATGGAGATACGCAGTATTTT. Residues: CASSEDGDTQYF.

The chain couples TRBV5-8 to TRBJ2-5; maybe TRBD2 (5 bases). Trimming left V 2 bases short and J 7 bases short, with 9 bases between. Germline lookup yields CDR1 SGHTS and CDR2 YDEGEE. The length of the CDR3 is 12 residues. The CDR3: CASSFPAGTQYF. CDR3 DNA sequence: TGTGCCAGCAGCTTCCCGGCGGGGACCCAGTACTTC.

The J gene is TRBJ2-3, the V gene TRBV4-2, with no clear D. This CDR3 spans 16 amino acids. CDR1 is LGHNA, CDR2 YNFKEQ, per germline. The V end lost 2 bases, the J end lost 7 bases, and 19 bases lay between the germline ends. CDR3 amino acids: CASSQSLDGPRNTQYF. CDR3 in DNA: TGTGCCAGCAGCCAATCCCTTGACGGGCCTAGGAATACGCAGTATTTT.

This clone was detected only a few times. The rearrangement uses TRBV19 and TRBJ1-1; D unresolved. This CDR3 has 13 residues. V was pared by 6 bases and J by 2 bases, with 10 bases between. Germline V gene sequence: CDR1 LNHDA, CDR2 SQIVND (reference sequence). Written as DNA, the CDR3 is TGTGCCAGTAGGGATGACCGTAACACTGAAGCTTTCTTT. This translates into CASRDDRNTEAFF.

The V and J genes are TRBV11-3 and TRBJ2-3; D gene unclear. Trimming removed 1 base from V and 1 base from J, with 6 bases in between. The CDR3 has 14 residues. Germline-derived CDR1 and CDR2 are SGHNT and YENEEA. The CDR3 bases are TGTGCCAGCAGCTTAGTGGCTCGCACAGATACGCAGTATTTT. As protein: CASSLVARTDTQYF.

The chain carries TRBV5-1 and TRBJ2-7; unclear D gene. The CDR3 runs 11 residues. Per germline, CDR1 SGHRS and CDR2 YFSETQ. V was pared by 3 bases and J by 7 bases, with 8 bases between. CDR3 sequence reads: CASSSAWEQYF. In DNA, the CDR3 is TGCGCCAGCAGCTCCGCCTGGGAGCAGTACTTC.

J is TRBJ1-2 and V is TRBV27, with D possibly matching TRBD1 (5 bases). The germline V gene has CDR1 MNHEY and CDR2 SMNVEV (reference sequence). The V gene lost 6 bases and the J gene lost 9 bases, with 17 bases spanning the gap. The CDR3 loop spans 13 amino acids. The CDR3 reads CASRSQAGLRYTF. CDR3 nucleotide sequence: TGTGCCAGCAGATCTCAGGCGGGGCTGCGCTACACCTTC.

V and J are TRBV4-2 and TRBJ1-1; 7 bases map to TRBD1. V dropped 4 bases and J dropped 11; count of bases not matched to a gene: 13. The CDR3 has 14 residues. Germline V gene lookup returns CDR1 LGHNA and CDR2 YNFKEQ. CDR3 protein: CASSRNRGVGSAFF. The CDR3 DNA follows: TGTGCCAGCAGCCGGAACAGGGGTGTCGGGTCGGCTTTCTTT.

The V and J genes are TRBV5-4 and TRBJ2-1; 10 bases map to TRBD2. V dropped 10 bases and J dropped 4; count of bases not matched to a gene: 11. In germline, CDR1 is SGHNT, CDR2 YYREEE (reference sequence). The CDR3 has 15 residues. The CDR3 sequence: CASLAGANLYNEQFF. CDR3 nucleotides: TGTGCCTCTCTAGCGGGGGCCAACCTTTACAATGAGCAGTTCTTC.

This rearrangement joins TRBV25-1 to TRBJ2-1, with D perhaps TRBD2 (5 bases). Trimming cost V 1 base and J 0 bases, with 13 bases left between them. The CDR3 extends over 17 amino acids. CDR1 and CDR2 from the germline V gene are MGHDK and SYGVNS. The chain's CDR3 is CASSESAPGYSYNEQFF. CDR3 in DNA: TGTGCCAGCAGTGAATCAGCTCCGGGGTACTCCTACAATGAGCAGTTCTTC.

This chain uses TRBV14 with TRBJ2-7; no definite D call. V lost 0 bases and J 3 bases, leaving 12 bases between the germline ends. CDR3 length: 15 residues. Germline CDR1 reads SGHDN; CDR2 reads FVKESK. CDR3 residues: CASSQESLGGYEQYF. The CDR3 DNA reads TGTGCCAGCAGCCAAGAATCGCTAGGCGGCTACGAGCAGTACTTC.